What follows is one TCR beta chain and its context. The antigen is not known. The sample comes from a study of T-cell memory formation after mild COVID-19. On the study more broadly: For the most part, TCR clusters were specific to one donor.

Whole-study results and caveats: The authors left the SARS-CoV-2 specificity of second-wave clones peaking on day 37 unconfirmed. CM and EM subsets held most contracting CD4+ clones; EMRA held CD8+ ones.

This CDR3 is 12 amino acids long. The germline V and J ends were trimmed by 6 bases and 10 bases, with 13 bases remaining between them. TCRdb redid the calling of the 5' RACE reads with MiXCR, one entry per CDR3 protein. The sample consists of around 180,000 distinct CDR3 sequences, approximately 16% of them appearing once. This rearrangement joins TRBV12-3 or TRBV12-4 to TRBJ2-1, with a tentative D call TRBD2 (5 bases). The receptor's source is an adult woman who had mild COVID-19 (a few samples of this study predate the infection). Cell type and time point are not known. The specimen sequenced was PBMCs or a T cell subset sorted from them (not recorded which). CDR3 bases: TGTGCCAGCAGCCGAATCCGGGAAGAGCAGTTCTTC. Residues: CASSRIREEQFF.